This entry is about one T cell receptor (beta chain). The antigen is not known. This sample stems from a study of OX40 agonist ivuxolimab in advanced cancers. Study-wide background: A history of anti-PD-1, anti-PD-L1 or anti-CTLA-4 therapy was acceptable, and 40% had some. Study-wide results and limits: The mean number of expanded clones was higher in CD8+ T cells than in CD4+.

Here immunoSEQ multiplex PCR was the method, and the copy in TCRdb shows in-frame clones only, minus some. Of some 150,000 clones detected, 75% to 95% appear once; the ten largest clones hold around 1%. Prior autoimmune disease or systemic immunosuppression barred patients. Germline V CDR1 and CDR2: SGDLS, YYNGEE. The CDR3 runs 13 residues. J gave up 10 bases and V 2 bases, and 7 bases lay outside the gene matches. The J gene is TRBJ1-2, the V gene TRBV9; 8 bases agree with TRBD1. The sequence was obtained from an adult with an advanced solid tumor such as melanoma, head and neck, liver or kidney cancer. Sequences were derived from CD4+ or CD8+ T cells sorted from blood, sampled in a trial of the OX40 agonist ivuxolimab. The CDR3 DNA reads as TGTGCCAGCAGCGTGGACACAGGGGGTATCTACACCTTC. Residues: CASSVDTGGIYTF.